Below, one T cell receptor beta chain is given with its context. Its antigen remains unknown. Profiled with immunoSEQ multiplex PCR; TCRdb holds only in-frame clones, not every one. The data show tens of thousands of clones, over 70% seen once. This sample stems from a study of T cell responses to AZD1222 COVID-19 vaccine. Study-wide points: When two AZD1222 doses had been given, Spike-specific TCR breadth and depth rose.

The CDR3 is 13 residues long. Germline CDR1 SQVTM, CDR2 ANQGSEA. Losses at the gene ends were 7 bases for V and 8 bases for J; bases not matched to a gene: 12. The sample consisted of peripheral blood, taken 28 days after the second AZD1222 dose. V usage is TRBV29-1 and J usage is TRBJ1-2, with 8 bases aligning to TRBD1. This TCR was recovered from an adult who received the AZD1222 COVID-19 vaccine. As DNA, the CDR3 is TGCAGCGCCGAGACAGGGGCCGGGGGAGGCTACACCTTC. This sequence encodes CSAETGAGGGYTF.